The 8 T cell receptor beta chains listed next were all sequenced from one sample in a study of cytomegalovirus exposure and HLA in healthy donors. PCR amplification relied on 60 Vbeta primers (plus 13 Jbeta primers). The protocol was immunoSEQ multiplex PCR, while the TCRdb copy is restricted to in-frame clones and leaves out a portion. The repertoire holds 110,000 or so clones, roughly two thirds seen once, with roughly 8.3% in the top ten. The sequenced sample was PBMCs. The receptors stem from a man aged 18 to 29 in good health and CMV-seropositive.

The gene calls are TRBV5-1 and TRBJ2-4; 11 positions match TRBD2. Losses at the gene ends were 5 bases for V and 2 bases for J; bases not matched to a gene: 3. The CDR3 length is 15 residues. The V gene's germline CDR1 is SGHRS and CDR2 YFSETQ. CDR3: CASSVAGGTKNIQYF. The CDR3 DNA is TGCGCCAGCAGTGTAGCGGGGGGGACCAAAAACATTCAGTACTTC. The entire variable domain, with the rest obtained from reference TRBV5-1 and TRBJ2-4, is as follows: KAGVTQTPRYLIKTRGQQVTLSCSPISGHRSVSWYQQTPGQGLQFLFEYFSETQRNKGNFPGRFSGRQFSNSRSEMNVSTLELGDSALYLCASSVAGGTKNIQYFGAGTRLSVL.

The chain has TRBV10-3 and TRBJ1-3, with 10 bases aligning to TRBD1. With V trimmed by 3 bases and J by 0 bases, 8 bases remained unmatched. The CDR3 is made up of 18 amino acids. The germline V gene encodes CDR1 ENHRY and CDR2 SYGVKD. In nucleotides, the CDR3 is TGTGCCATCAGTGATTCCCGGGACAGGGGACTCTCTGGAAACACCATATATTTT. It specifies CAISDSRDRGLSGNTIYF.

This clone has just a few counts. As DNA, the CDR3 is TGTGCCAGCAGTAGAATGGGACAGGCACTCTACGAGCAGTACTTC. It codes for CASSRMGQALYEQYF. The genes are TRBV6-1 and TRBJ2-7; 8 nucleotides align to TRBD1. Germline-derived CDR1 and CDR2 are MNHNS and SASEGT. Germline trimming cut 5 bases from V and 3 bases from J; bases unmatched to any gene: 9. The CDR3 is 15 residues long.

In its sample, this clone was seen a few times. CDR3 coding DNA: TGTGCCAGCAGTGAAACCGGCAGGGGGGGCAATCAGCCCCAGCATTTT. Its translation: CASSETGRGGNQPQHF. V usage is TRBV6-1 and J usage is TRBJ1-5; 7 bases are shared with TRBD1. Per the germline V gene, CDR1 is MNHNS and CDR2 is SASEGT. The V segment lost 2 bases and the J segment 2 bases; nucleotides outside the gene matches: 6. The CDR3 contains 16 residues.

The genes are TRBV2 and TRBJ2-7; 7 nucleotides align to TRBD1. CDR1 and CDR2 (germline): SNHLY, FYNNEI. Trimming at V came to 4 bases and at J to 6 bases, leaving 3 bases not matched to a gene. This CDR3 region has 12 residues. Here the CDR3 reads CASSASGGEQYF. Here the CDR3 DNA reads TGTGCCAGCAGTGCGTCAGGGGGCGAGCAGTACTTC.

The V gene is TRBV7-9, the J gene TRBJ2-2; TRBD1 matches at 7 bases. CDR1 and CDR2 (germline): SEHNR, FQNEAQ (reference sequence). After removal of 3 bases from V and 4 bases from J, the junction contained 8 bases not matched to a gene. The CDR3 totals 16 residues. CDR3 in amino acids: CASSFPRDRPTGELFF. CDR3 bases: TGTGCCAGCAGCTTCCCGAGGGACAGACCCACCGGGGAGCTGTTTTTT.

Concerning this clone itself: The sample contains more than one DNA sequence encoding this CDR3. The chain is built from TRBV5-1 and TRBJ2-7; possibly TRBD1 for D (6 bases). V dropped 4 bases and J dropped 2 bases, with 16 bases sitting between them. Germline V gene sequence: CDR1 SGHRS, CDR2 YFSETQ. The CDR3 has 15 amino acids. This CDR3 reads CASSPEDRPAYEQYF. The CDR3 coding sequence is TGCGCCAGCAGCCCTGAGGACAGACCGGCCTACGAGCAGTACTTC.

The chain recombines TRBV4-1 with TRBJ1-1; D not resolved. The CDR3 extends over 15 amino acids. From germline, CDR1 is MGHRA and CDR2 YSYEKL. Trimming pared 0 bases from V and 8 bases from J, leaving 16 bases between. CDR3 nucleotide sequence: TGCGCCAGCAGCCAAGACGGGAGAGGACTATTCGAAGCTTTCTTT. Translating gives CASSQDGRGLFEAFF.